This is a list of T cell receptor beta chains from one sample in a study of shared T cell receptors in the human thymus. Using immunoSEQ multiplex PCR, the repertoire was profiled, and TCRdb retains in-frame clones only, with some absent. The table includes 700,000 to 750,000 clones, 70% to 90% detected once. In addition, the sample was reused for a study of human thymus T cells.

The sequenced material came from thymocytes. These receptors all stem from a girl under two years old with a congenital heart defect. Each CDR3 is given with its conserved first and last residue. The order of the fields is clone size, V gene, J gene, D gene, CDR3 DNA, CDR3 protein. D genes are given only for firm matches. Only some rows state a clone size, as once, few, many or a class for expanded clones.

abundance: NA
v_gene: TRBV19
j_gene: TRBJ1-2
d_gene: TRBD1
CDR3nt: TGTGCCAGTCGCCGGGACAGGGTTAAAGGCTACACCTTC
CDR3aa: CASRRDRVKGYTF

abundance: NA
v_gene: TRBV10-1
j_gene: TRBJ1-6
d_gene: NA
CDR3nt: TGCGCCATCCCTTATGGGAGGGGGAGCTCCTATAATTCACCCCTCCACTTT
CDR3aa: CAIPYGRGSSYNSPLHF

abundance: once
v_gene: TRBV10-3
j_gene: TRBJ2-2
d_gene: NA
CDR3nt: TGTGCCATCAGCCAGGGAACCGGGGAGCTGTTTTTT
CDR3aa: CAISQGTGELFF

abundance: NA
v_gene: TRBV5-1
j_gene: TRBJ2-5
d_gene: TRBD2
CDR3nt: TGCGCCGTGGGACTAGCGGGGGAAGAGACCCAGTACTTC
CDR3aa: CAVGLAGEETQYF

abundance: few
v_gene: TRBV11-2
j_gene: TRBJ2-1
d_gene: NA
CDR3nt: TGTGCCAGCAGTTCCCGTAGAGGCGGGGCTGAGCAGTTCTTC
CDR3aa: CASSSRRGGAEQFF

abundance: NA
v_gene: TRBV29-1
j_gene: TRBJ1-2
d_gene: NA
CDR3nt: TGCAGCGTGAGCAGGAATTTAGGCTACACCTTC
CDR3aa: CSVSRNLGYTF

abundance: NA
v_gene: TRBV5-1
j_gene: TRBJ2-3
d_gene: TRBD2
CDR3nt: TGCGCCAGCAGCCCGGGGACTAGCGGGAGCACAGATACGCAGTATTTT
CDR3aa: CASSPGTSGSTDTQYF

abundance: NA
v_gene: TRBV29-1
j_gene: TRBJ2-3
d_gene: TRBD1
CDR3nt: TGCAGCGTCGACGAACGGGACAGCCACACAGATACGCAGTATTTT
CDR3aa: CSVDERDSHTDTQYF

abundance: NA
v_gene: TRBV28
j_gene: TRBJ1-1
d_gene: NA
CDR3nt: TGTGCCAGCAGGTTACCGGGAGCCCCCATGAACACTGAAGCTTTCTTT
CDR3aa: CASRLPGAPMNTEAFF

abundance: NA
v_gene: TRBV30
j_gene: TRBJ1-4
d_gene: TRBD1
CDR3nt: TGTGCCTGGGGCTCAGACAGGGGGCTTTCGAATGAAAAACTGTTTTTT
CDR3aa: CAWGSDRGLSNEKLFF

abundance: once
v_gene: TRBV5-6
j_gene: TRBJ2-3
d_gene: TRBD1
CDR3nt: TGTGCCAGCAGCTTTCCAGGGGGAGATACGCAGTATTTT
CDR3aa: CASSFPGGDTQYF

abundance: few
v_gene: TRBV5-6
j_gene: TRBJ1-1
d_gene: TRBD1
CDR3nt: TGTGCCAGCAGTCGGACAGGTTGTTCACTGAACACTGAAGCTTTCTTT
CDR3aa: CASSRTGCSLNTEAFF

abundance: NA
v_gene: TRBV7-2
j_gene: TRBJ2-7
d_gene: NA
CDR3nt: TGTGCCAGCAGCCCCGAGGCGGGAACCTACGAGCAGTACTTC
CDR3aa: CASSPEAGTYEQYF

abundance: NA
v_gene: TRBV9
j_gene: TRBJ1-2
d_gene: TRBD1
CDR3nt: TGTGCCAGCAGCGTACTCACCCCAGGGACAGCCTATGGCTACACCTTC
CDR3aa: CASSVLTPGTAYGYTF

abundance: NA
v_gene: TRBV6-4
j_gene: TRBJ2-1
d_gene: NA
CDR3nt: TGTGCCAGCAAGGGGATCGCCTCCCGAGACCCTACCTACAATGAGCAGTTCTTC
CDR3aa: CASKGIASRDPTYNEQFF

abundance: NA
v_gene: TRBV29-1
j_gene: TRBJ2-5
d_gene: NA
CDR3nt: TGCAGCGTTGATCGGGGAGGAGAGACCCAGTACTTC
CDR3aa: CSVDRGGETQYF

abundance: NA
v_gene: TRBV6-1
j_gene: TRBJ1-6
d_gene: NA
CDR3nt: TGTGCCAGCAGTGAAGCTTCTCACCGGCCCCTCCACTTT
CDR3aa: CASSEASHRPLHF

abundance: NA
v_gene: TRBV21-1
j_gene: TRBJ2-7
d_gene: NA
CDR3nt: TGTGCCAGCAGCAAAGCGTATGCTAGCATCCCCGAGCAGTACTTC
CDR3aa: CASSKAYASIPEQYF

abundance: once
v_gene: TRBV7-8
j_gene: TRBJ2-2
d_gene: NA
CDR3nt: TGTGCCAGCACTAAGAGGCTCCCTAACACCGGGGAGCTGTTTTTT
CDR3aa: CASTKRLPNTGELFF

abundance: NA
v_gene: TRBV5-1
j_gene: TRBJ2-7
d_gene: NA
CDR3nt: TGCGCCAGCAGCTTGTTTGGTGCAGGGCCCCACTACGAGCAGTACTTC
CDR3aa: CASSLFGAGPHYEQYF

abundance: NA
v_gene: TRBV19
j_gene: TRBJ2-1
d_gene: TRBD2
CDR3nt: TGTGCCAGTAGTTCCCCAGGCGGGGGAAACTACAATGAGCAGTTCTTC
CDR3aa: CASSSPGGGNYNEQFF

abundance: NA
v_gene: TRBV9
j_gene: TRBJ2-3
d_gene: TRBD2
CDR3nt: TGTGCCAGCAGCCCCACGTCTCCGACTAGCGGGGAGACAGATACGCAGTATTTT
CDR3aa: CASSPTSPTSGETDTQYF

abundance: NA
v_gene: TRBV6-6
j_gene: TRBJ1-5
d_gene: TRBD1
CDR3nt: TGTGCCAGCAGTCATCGATGGACAGGTTCGCAGCCCCAGCATTTT
CDR3aa: CASSHRWTGSQPQHF

abundance: NA
v_gene: TRBV5-1
j_gene: TRBJ2-7
d_gene: NA
CDR3nt: TGCGCCAGCAAGTTCCGGCTGGGGCCCTACGAGCAGTACTTC
CDR3aa: CASKFRLGPYEQYF

abundance: NA
v_gene: TRBV4-1
j_gene: TRBJ2-1
d_gene: TRBD1
CDR3nt: TGCGCCAGCAGCCAATTCCGGGACAGGTTTTTGGTTGAGCAGTTCTTC
CDR3aa: CASSQFRDRFLVEQFF

abundance: once
v_gene: TRBV29-1
j_gene: TRBJ1-3
d_gene: NA
CDR3nt: TGCAGCGTTGTTGAGGCTCCTGGAAACACCATATATTTT
CDR3aa: CSVVEAPGNTIYF

abundance: NA
v_gene: TRBV30
j_gene: TRBJ1-3
d_gene: TRBD1
CDR3nt: TGTGCCTGGAGTACTGGACAGGGATTCTCTGGAAACACCATATATTTT
CDR3aa: CAWSTGQGFSGNTIYF

abundance: few
v_gene: TRBV28
j_gene: TRBJ1-5
d_gene: NA
CDR3nt: TGTGCCAGCAGTTTTAGGACAGAGGGAAAAAACCAGCCCCAGCATTTT
CDR3aa: CASSFRTEGKNQPQHF

abundance: NA
v_gene: TRBV2
j_gene: TRBJ2-5
d_gene: TRBD2
CDR3nt: TGTGCCAGCAGTGTCGGGACTATACAAGAGACCCAGTACTTC
CDR3aa: CASSVGTIQETQYF

abundance: few
v_gene: TRBV28
j_gene: TRBJ1-2
d_gene: NA
CDR3nt: TGTGCCAGCAGTTTATATATCGGACTCTCAGGCGGTGGCTACACCTTC
CDR3aa: CASSLYIGLSGGGYTF

abundance: NA
v_gene: TRBV30
j_gene: TRBJ2-2
d_gene: NA
CDR3nt: TGTGCCTGGAGTTACCCGACAGCCTTGAACACCGGGGAGCTGTTTTTT
CDR3aa: CAWSYPTALNTGELFF

abundance: NA
v_gene: TRBV27
j_gene: TRBJ1-1
d_gene: NA
CDR3nt: TGTGCCAGCAGTCGTGACAGGCTAAACACTGAAGCTTTCTTT
CDR3aa: CASSRDRLNTEAFF

abundance: NA
v_gene: TRBV7-8
j_gene: TRBJ2-7
d_gene: NA
CDR3nt: TGTGCCAGCAGCTTAGATTGGCGGTTGGACTGCTTTTACGAGCAGTACTTC
CDR3aa: CASSLDWRLDCFYEQYF

abundance: NA
v_gene: TRBV10-3
j_gene: TRBJ2-3
d_gene: TRBD2
CDR3nt: TGTGCCATCAGCCGTCGGTGGCTAGCGGGGGAGCTACGTAGCACAGATACGCAGTATTTT
CDR3aa: CAISRRWLAGELRSTDTQYF

abundance: NA
v_gene: TRBV19
j_gene: TRBJ1-1
d_gene: NA
CDR3nt: TGTGCCAGTAGTATAGAATCACCGGGGGTGCGTCGAGCTTTCTTT
CDR3aa: CASSIESPGVRRAFF

abundance: NA
v_gene: TRBV7-7
j_gene: TRBJ2-5
d_gene: NA
CDR3nt: TGTGCTAGCAGCTTACAGGGCCAAGAGACCCAGTACTTC
CDR3aa: CASSLQGQETQYF

abundance: NA
v_gene: TRBV4-1
j_gene: TRBJ1-2
d_gene: TRBD1
CDR3nt: TGCGCCAGCAGCCCGACAGGGAAGGCTGGCTACACCTTC
CDR3aa: CASSPTGKAGYTF

abundance: NA
v_gene: TRBV19
j_gene: TRBJ1-1
d_gene: NA
CDR3nt: TGTGCCAGTACCTCGGGGGGCGTTGGGAACACTGAAGCTTTCTTT
CDR3aa: CASTSGGVGNTEAFF

abundance: NA
v_gene: TRBV5-4
j_gene: TRBJ2-1
d_gene: TRBD2
CDR3nt: TGTGCCAGCAGTCAAAGGACTAGCGGGGGGGCCCATGAGCAGTTCTTC
CDR3aa: CASSQRTSGGAHEQFF

abundance: NA
v_gene: TRBV7-8
j_gene: TRBJ1-6
d_gene: NA
CDR3nt: TGTGCCAGCAGCTTATCAGGGTCATCGTATAATTCACCCCTCCACTTT
CDR3aa: CASSLSGSSYNSPLHF

abundance: NA
v_gene: TRBV28
j_gene: TRBJ1-1
d_gene: NA
CDR3nt: TGTGCCAGCACCTCTCGCAGGGCTTTTGTGAACACTGAAGCTTTCTTT
CDR3aa: CASTSRRAFVNTEAFF

abundance: NA
v_gene: TRBV5-4
j_gene: TRBJ2-7
d_gene: NA
CDR3nt: TGTGCCAGCAGCTTGGGAGGTGGACGGGGGATTGCCTACGAGCAGTACTTC
CDR3aa: CASSLGGGRGIAYEQYF

abundance: NA
v_gene: TRBV11-2
j_gene: TRBJ2-5
d_gene: NA
CDR3nt: TGTGCCAGCAGCGCGCCTATCGGAGAGACCCAGTACTTC
CDR3aa: CASSAPIGETQYF

abundance: NA
v_gene: TRBV6-5
j_gene: TRBJ1-3
d_gene: TRBD1
CDR3nt: TGTGCCAGCAGCGGGACAGACCCTGGAAACACCATATATTTT
CDR3aa: CASSGTDPGNTIYF

abundance: once
v_gene: TRBV29-1
j_gene: TRBJ2-5
d_gene: TRBD2
CDR3nt: TGCAGCGCCCCGACTAGCGGACAAGAGACCCAGTACTTC
CDR3aa: CSAPTSGQETQYF

abundance: NA
v_gene: TRBV7-4
j_gene: TRBJ2-3
d_gene: TRBD2
CDR3nt: TGTGCCAGCAGCCTCCAGATGGGAGCGGGGGCCCGAGATACGCAGTATTTT
CDR3aa: CASSLQMGAGARDTQYF

abundance: once
v_gene: TRBV11-1
j_gene: TRBJ1-3
d_gene: TRBD1
CDR3nt: TGTGCCAGCAGCCCTGGGACAGCCTCTGGAAACACCATATATTTT
CDR3aa: CASSPGTASGNTIYF

abundance: NA
v_gene: TRBV5-1
j_gene: TRBJ1-2
d_gene: NA
CDR3nt: TGCGCCAGCAGCTCGGACCCGGGAGTCTATGGCTACACCTTC
CDR3aa: CASSSDPGVYGYTF

abundance: NA
v_gene: TRBV7-9
j_gene: TRBJ1-2
d_gene: TRBD1
CDR3nt: TGTGCCAGCAGCTCATCACACAGGGGGCGCTTCTATGGCTACACCTTC
CDR3aa: CASSSSHRGRFYGYTF

abundance: NA
v_gene: TRBV6-1
j_gene: TRBJ1-5
d_gene: NA
CDR3nt: TGTGCCAGCAGTGAATGGCCAGGAAAGGAGCATTTT
CDR3aa: CASSEWPGKEHF